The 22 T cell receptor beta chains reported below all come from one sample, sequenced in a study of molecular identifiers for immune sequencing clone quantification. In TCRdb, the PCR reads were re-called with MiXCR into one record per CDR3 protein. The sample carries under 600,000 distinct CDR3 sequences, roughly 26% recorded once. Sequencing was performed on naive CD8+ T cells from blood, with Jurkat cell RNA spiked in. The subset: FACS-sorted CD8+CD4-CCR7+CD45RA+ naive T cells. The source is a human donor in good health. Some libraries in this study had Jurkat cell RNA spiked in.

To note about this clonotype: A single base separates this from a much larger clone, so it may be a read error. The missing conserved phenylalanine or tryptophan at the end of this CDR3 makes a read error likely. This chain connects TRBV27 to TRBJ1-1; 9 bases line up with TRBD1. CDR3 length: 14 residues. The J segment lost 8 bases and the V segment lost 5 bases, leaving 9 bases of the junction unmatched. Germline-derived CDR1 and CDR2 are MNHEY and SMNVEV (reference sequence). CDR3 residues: CASSPWTGDKEAFL. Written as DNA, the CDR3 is TGTGCCAGCAGTCCGTGGACAGGGGACAAGGAAGCTTTCCTT.

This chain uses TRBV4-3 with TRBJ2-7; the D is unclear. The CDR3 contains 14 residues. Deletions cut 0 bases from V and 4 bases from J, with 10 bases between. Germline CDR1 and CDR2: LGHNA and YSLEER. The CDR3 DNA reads TGCGCCAGCAGCCAAGATCGGAAGGGTTACGAGCAGTACTTC. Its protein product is CASSQDRKGYEQYF.

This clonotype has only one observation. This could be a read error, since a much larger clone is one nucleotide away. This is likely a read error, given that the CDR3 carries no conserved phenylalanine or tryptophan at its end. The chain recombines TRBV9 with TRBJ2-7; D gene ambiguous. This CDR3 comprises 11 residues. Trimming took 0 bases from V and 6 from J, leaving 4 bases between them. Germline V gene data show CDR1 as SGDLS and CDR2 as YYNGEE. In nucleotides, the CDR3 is TGTGCCAGCAGCGTAGGGGCCGAGCAGTACCTC. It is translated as CASSVGAEQYL.

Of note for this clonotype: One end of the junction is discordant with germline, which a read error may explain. The CDR3 spells CASSFNRETNEKLFF. CDR3 in DNA: TGTGCCAGCAGCTTCAACAGGGAAACTAATGAAAAACTGTTTTTT. V usage is TRBV5-3 and J usage is TRBJ1-4; tentative D call: TRBD1 (6 bases). TRBV5-3 is an ORF for which the function is uncertain. CDR3 length: 15 amino acids.

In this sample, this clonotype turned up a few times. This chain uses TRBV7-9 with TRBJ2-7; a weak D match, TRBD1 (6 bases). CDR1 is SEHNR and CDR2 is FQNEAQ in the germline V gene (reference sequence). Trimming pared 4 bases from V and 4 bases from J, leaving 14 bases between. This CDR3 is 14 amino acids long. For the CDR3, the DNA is TGTGCCAGCAGCTCGAACTGGGACATTTACGAGCAGTACTTC. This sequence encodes CASSSNWDIYEQYF.

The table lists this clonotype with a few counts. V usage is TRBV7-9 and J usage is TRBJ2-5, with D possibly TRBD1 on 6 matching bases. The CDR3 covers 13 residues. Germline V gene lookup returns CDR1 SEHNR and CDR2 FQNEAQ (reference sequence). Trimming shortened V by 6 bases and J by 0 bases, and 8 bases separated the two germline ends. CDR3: CASSTGYQETQYF. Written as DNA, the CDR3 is TGTGCCAGCAGTACAGGGTACCAAGAGACCCAGTACTTC.

CDR3: CASSLDPRGGGLFF. The DNA for the CDR3 is TGTGCCAGCAGCTTAGATCCCCGGGGCGGGGGACTGTTTTTT. The chain links TRBV11-2 to TRBJ1-4; D perhaps matches TRBD1 (5 bases). From germline, CDR1 is SGHAT and CDR2 FQNNGV. The CDR3 spans 14 residues. The V end was cut by 0 bases, the J end by 13 bases, with 15 bases between.

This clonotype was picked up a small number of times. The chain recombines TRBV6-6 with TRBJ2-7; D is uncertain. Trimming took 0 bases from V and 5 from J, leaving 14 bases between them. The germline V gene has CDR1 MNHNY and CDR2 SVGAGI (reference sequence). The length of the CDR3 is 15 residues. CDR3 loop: CASSYSPGRFDEQYF. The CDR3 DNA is TGTGCCAGCAGTTACTCGCCCGGCAGGTTTGACGAGCAGTACTTC.

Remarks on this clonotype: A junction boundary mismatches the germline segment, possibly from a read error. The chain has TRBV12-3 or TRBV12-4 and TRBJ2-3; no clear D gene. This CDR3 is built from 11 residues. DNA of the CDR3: TGTGCCAGCACTTTTATGGATACGCAGAATTTT. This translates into CASTFMDTQNF.

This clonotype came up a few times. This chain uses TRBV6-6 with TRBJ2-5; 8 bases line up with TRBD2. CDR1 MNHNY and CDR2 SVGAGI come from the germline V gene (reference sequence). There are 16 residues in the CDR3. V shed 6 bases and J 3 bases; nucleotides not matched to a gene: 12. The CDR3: CASSLGLTSGEETQYF. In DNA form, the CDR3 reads TGTGCCAGCAGCCTCGGGTTAACTAGCGGAGAAGAGACCCAGTACTTC.

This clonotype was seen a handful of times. The CDR3 sequence: CAISESTGQYTEAFF. The CDR3 coding sequence is TGTGCCATCAGTGAGTCTACCGGACAATACACTGAAGCTTTCTTT. The chain is built from TRBV10-3 and TRBJ1-1, with TRBD1 as a possible D gene (5 bases). The CDR3 length is 15 residues. The germline gives CDR1 ENHRY, CDR2 SYGVKD. V lost 0 bases and J lost 3, with 11 bases in between.

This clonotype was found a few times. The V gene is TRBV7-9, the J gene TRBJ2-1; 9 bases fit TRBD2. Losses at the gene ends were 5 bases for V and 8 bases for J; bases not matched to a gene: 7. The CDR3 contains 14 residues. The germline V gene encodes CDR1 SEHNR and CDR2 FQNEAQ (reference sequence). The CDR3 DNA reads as TGTGCCAGCAGCCCCCGGACTAGCGTCGATGAGCAGTTCTTC. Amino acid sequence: CASSPRTSVDEQFF.

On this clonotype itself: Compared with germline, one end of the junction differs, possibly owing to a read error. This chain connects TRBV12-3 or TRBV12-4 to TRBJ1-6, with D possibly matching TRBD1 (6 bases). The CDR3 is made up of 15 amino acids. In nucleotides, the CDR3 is TGTGCCAGCAGTACGCCAGGGGCTGGGAATTCACCCCTCCAATTT. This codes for CASSTPGAGNSPLQF.

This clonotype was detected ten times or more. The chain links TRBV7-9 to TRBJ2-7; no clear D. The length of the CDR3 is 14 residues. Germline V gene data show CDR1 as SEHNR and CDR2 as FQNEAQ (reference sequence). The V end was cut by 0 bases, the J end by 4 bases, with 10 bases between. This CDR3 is CASSLAPVLYEQYF. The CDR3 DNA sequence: TGTGCCAGCAGCTTAGCCCCCGTACTGTACGAGCAGTACTTC.

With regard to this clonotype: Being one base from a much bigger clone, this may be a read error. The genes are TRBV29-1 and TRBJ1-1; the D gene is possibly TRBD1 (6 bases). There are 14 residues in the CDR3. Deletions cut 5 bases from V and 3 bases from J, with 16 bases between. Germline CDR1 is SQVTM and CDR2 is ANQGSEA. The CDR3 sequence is CSVSSGGLDTEAFF. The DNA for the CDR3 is TGCAGCGTTAGTTCGGGGGGCCTGGACACTGAAGCTTTCTTT.

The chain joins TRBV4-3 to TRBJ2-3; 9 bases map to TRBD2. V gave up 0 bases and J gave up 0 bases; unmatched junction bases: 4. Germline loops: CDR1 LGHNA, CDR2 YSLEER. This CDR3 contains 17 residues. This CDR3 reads CASSQDIAGASTDTQYF. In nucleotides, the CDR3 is TGCGCCAGCAGCCAAGATATAGCGGGAGCGAGCACAGATACGCAGTATTTT.

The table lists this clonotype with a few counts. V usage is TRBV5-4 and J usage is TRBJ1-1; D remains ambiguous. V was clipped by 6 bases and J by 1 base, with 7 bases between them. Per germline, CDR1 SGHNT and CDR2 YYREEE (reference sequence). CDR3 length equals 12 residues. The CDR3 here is CASNWENTEAFF. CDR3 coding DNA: TGTGCCAGCAACTGGGAGAACACTGAAGCTTTCTTT.

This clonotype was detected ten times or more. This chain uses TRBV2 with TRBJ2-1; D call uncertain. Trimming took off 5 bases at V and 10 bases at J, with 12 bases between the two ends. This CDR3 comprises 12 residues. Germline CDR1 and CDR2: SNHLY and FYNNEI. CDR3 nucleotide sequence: TGTGCCAGCAGTCCATATACAAAGGAGCAGTTCTTC. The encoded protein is CASSPYTKEQFF.

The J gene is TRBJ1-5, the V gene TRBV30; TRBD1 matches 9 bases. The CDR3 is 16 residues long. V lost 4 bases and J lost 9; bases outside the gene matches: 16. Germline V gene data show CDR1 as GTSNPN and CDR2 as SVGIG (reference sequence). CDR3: CAWNPAGTGNFGPQHF. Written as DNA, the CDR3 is TGTGCCTGGAACCCCGCCGGGACAGGGAATTTTGGGCCCCAGCATTTT.

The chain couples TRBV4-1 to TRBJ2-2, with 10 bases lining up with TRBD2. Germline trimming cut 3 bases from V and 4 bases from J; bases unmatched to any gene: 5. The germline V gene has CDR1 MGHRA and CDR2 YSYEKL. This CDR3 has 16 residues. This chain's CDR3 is CASSHPSGGVTGELFF. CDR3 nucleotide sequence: TGCGCCAGCAGCCATCCCAGCGGGGGGGTCACCGGGGAGCTGTTTTTT.

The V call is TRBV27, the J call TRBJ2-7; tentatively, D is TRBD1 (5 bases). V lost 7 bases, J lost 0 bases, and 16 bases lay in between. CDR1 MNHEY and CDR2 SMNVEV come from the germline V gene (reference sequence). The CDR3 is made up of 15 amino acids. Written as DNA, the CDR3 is TGTGCCAGCAACCCGGTGCAGGGAAGCTCCTACGAGCAGTACTTC. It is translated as CASNPVQGSSYEQYF.

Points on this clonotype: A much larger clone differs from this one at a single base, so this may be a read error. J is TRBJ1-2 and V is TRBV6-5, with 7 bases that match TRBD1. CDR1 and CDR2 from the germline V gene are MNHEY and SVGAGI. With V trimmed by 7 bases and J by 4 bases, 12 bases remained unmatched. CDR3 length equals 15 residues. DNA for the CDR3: TGTGCCAGCAAACAATCGGACAGGTCCTTCTATGGCTACACCTTC. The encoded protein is CASKQSDRSFYGYTF.